The next 31 T cell receptor beta chains were all read from a single sample in a study of T-cell memory formation after mild COVID-19. TCRdb recomputed calls from the 5' RACE reads with MiXCR, one row per CDR3 protein. The data hold some 130,000 distinct CDR3 sequences, with approximately 6.2% observed a single time. Sequences were obtained from PBMCs or a T cell subset sorted from them (not recorded which). These TCRs come from an adult woman who had mild COVID-19 (a few samples of this study predate the infection). Cell type and time point are not known.

The chain uses TRBV12-3 or TRBV12-4 and TRBJ2-2, with a weak D call TRBD2 (6 bases). Deletions cut 4 bases from V and 3 bases from J, with 9 bases between. CDR3 length: 14 residues. CDR3 in DNA: TGTGCCAGCAGTTCCGGGACTTACACCGGGGAGCTGTTTTTT. Translation gives CASSSGTYTGELFF.

V gene TRBV7-9 combines with J gene TRBJ2-5; D not resolved. The germline V gene encodes CDR1 SEHNR and CDR2 FQNEAQ (reference sequence). V was pared by 2 bases and J by 3 bases, with 13 bases between. CDR3 length: 15 residues. In DNA, the CDR3 is TGTGCCAGCAGCTTATTCGCGGTCACTAAAGAGACCCAGTACTTC. Its translation: CASSLFAVTKETQYF.

This clonotype was observed a few times. The chain employs TRBV18 and TRBJ2-7; TRBD2 aligns across 8 bases. CDR1 is KGHSH, CDR2 LQKENI, per germline. Trimming at V came to 3 bases and at J to 2 bases, leaving 6 bases not matched to a gene. The CDR3 extends over 15 amino acids. CDR3 bases: TGTGCCAGCTCACCCCCGGGACTAGAAACCTACGAGCAGTACTTC. As protein: CASSPPGLETYEQYF. Full variable domain (missing parts from reference TRBV18 and TRBJ2-7): NAGVMQNPRHLVRRRGQEARLRCSPMKGHSHVYWYRQLPEEGLKFMVYLQKENIIDESGMPKERFSAEFPKEGPSILRIQQVVRGDSAAYFCASSPPGLETYEQYFGPGTRLTVT.

This clonotype was observed at least ten times. The chain combines TRBV20-1 with TRBJ1-5; D gene uncertain. V lost 3 bases to trimming and J lost 1 base, with 10 bases between them. Germline CDR1 and CDR2: DFQATT and SNEGSKA (reference sequence). This CDR3 has 14 residues. In DNA form, the CDR3 reads TGCAGTGCTAGGAAGGGTATGAGCAATCAGCCCCAGCATTTT. It specifies CSARKGMSNQPQHF.

This clonotype was detected a few times. The chain links TRBV5-1 to TRBJ1-4; tentatively, D is TRBD1 (5 bases). There are 14 residues in the CDR3. V lost 4 bases and J 8 bases, leaving 15 bases between the germline ends. Germline V gene data show CDR1 as SGHRS and CDR2 as YFSETQ. The CDR3 nucleotides are TGCGCCAGCAGCGGGGGACGGGGTGGCGAAAAACTGTTTTTT. Translated, it gives CASSGGRGGEKLFF. Together with reference TRBV5-1 and TRBJ1-4, the CDR3 gives the full variable domain: KAGVTQTPRYLIKTRGQQVTLSCSPISGHRSVSWYQQTPGQGLQFLFEYFSETQRNKGNFPGRFSGRQFSNSRSEMNVSTLELGDSALYLCASSGGRGGEKLFFGSGTQLSVL.

V is TRBV7-2 and J is TRBJ2-1; 10 nucleotides match TRBD1. This CDR3 is built from 16 residues. With V trimmed by 3 bases and J by 3 bases, 5 bases remained unmatched. Germline assignment: CDR1 SGHTA and CDR2 FQGNSA. The CDR3 DNA reads as TGTGCCAGCAGCTTTCGGACAGGGGGTCGCTACAATGAGCAGTTCTTC. Amino acid sequence: CASSFRTGGRYNEQFF.

This clonotype was picked up many times. The rearrangement joins TRBV10-3 to TRBJ2-7; perhaps D is TRBD1 or TRBD2 (5 bases each). The V gene's germline CDR1 is ENHRY and CDR2 SYGVKD. V was pared by 1 base and J by 0 bases, with 16 bases between. This CDR3 has 17 residues. The CDR3 nucleotides read TGTGCCATCAGTGAGTGGTGGGACCAGGTGGGCTCCTACGAGCAGTACTTC. Translated: CAISEWWDQVGSYEQYF.

In this sample, this clonotype turned up many times. The CDR3 region has the DNA TGTGCCAGCAGCTTCGGGGGGAGCTACGAGCAGTACTTC. It specifies CASSFGGSYEQYF. The V call is TRBV7-2, the J call TRBJ2-7, with 7 positions matching TRBD2. V shed 3 bases and J 3 bases; nucleotides not matched to a gene: 2. The CDR3 is 13 residues long. Germline-derived CDR1 and CDR2 are SGHTA and FQGNSA.

This clonotype was recorded many times. The CDR3, as DNA: TGCAGTGCCCAAGCGGGAGGGTACCAAGAGACCCAGTACTTC. Its protein is CSAQAGGYQETQYF. The chain links TRBV20-1 to TRBJ2-5; 10 nucleotides agree with TRBD2. Germline CDR1 and CDR2: DFQATT and SNEGSKA (reference sequence). The CDR3 sequence is 14 residues long. With 6 bases clipped from V and 0 bases from J, the junction kept 4 bases outside the gene matches.

This clonotype has a count of ten or more. This chain uses TRBV7-2 with TRBJ2-3; unclear D gene. Per the germline V gene, CDR1 is SGHTA and CDR2 is FQGNSA. The CDR3 extends over 16 amino acids. Between the trimmed V and J ends, which lost 5 bases and 2 bases, there was a span of 17 bases. CDR3 DNA: TGTGCCAGCAGCACAAGGGTACGGCAGTTCACAGATACGCAGTATTTT. Translated, it gives CASSTRVRQFTDTQYF.

Many counts were recorded for this clonotype. The chain couples TRBV7-9 to TRBJ2-7; D is perhaps TRBD1 (5 bases). Trimming took off 3 bases at V and 6 bases at J, with 18 bases between the two ends. CDR1 is SEHNR and CDR2 is FQNEAQ in the germline V gene (reference sequence). This CDR3 spans 15 amino acids. The CDR3 DNA reads as TGTGCCAGCAGCTTTTGGACACTAACTGACCCCGAGCAGTACTTC. Translated: CASSFWTLTDPEQYF.

This chain uses TRBV12-3 or TRBV12-4 with TRBJ2-5; 10 bases are a match to TRBD1. The CDR3 runs to 16 residues. Trimming removed 0 bases from V and 3 bases from J; junction bases left unmatched: 4. The CDR3 is CASSLATGQGKETQYF. The CDR3 DNA is TGTGCCAGCAGTTTAGCAACGGGACAGGGGAAAGAGACCCAGTACTTC.

Points on this clonotype: A read error may explain this, as a much larger clone is one base away. The chain recombines TRBV7-3 with TRBJ2-5; no reliable D call. CDR1 SGHTA and CDR2 FQGTGA come from the germline V gene. The CDR3 has 13 amino acids. V was cut by 4 bases and J by 1 base, with 7 bases left in between. The CDR3 is CASSSRPQETQYF. CDR3 DNA: TGTGCCAGCAGCTCCAGACCCCAAGAGACCCAGTACTTC.

Ten or more counts support this clonotype. The rearrangement joins TRBV6-6 to TRBJ2-5; 14 bases are shared with TRBD2. CDR3 length: 16 residues. CDR1 MNHNY and CDR2 SVGAGI come from the germline V gene (reference sequence). The J segment lost 1 base and the V segment lost 2 bases, leaving 0 bases of the junction unmatched. As DNA, the CDR3 is TGTGCCAGCAGTTACGGGACTAGCGGGGGCCAAGAGACCCAGTACTTC. Protein sequence: CASSYGTSGGQETQYF.

V usage is TRBV11-2 and J usage is TRBJ2-7; D unresolved. Germline V lookup: CDR1 SGHAT, CDR2 FQNNGV. Trimming cost V 2 bases and J 3 bases, with 8 bases left between them. The CDR3 has 13 residues. In DNA form, the CDR3 reads TGTGCCAGCAGCTTAAACAGCGTCTACGAGCAGTACTTC. Protein: CASSLNSVYEQYF.

This clonotype was counted many times. This sequence joins TRBV7-9 and TRBJ2-7; the match to TRBD1 covers 9 bases. The V and J ends lost 5 bases and 3 bases, in that order; junction bases with no gene match: 11. The CDR3 runs to 16 residues. Germline V lookup: CDR1 SEHNR, CDR2 FQNEAQ (reference sequence). The CDR3, as DNA: TGTGCCAGCAGCCAGTTACCCGGGACAGGGTTCTACGAGCAGTACTTC. Its protein product is CASSQLPGTGFYEQYF.

This clonotype was counted at least ten times. V gene TRBV27 combines with J gene TRBJ2-5; 9 bases agree with TRBD1. CDR3 size: 15 residues. The germline gives CDR1 MNHEY, CDR2 SMNVEV (reference sequence). Trimming at V came to 4 bases and at J to 4 bases, leaving 7 bases not matched to a gene. CDR3 DNA sequence: TGTGCCAGCAGTTCTTGGACAGGGGTGAGAGAGACCCAGTACTTC. This translates into CASSSWTGVRETQYF.

At least ten counts were recorded for this clonotype. The CDR3 loop is CASSLSDKHEAFF. CDR3 coding DNA: TGCGCCAGCAGCTTGAGTGACAAGCATGAAGCTTTCTTT. The V and J genes are TRBV5-1 and TRBJ1-1; D is undetermined. The CDR3 contains 13 residues. The V gene's germline CDR1 is SGHRS and CDR2 YFSETQ. Trimming removed 1 base from V and 7 bases from J, with 11 bases in between.

There are many counts of this clonotype. The rearrangement uses TRBV20-1 and TRBJ2-7; tentative D call: TRBD2 (5 bases). CDR3 length equals 16 residues. V was shortened by 1 base and J by 0 bases, with 16 bases between the two germline ends. CDR1 and CDR2 from the germline V gene are DFQATT and SNEGSKA (reference sequence). The chain's CDR3 is CSARARGKPSSYEQYF. DNA for the CDR3: TGCAGTGCTAGAGCCCGAGGGAAGCCGAGCTCCTACGAGCAGTACTTC.

This clonotype showed up just a few times. V gene TRBV5-1 combines with J gene TRBJ2-3; D possibly corresponds to TRBD2 (6 bases). This CDR3 is 16 amino acids long. In germline, CDR1 is SGHRS, CDR2 YFSETQ. The V and J ends lost 1 base and 0 bases respectively, with 12 bases between them. The CDR3 nucleotides read TGCGCCAGCAGCTTGTTTGTCGGGACTAGCACAGATACGCAGTATTTT. Protein sequence: CASSLFVGTSTDTQYF.

This clonotype was seen a few times. The DNA of the CDR3 is TGTGCCAGCAGTCCGCCGGGGAGCGGGGCCCCTAGGCAGTACTTC. Its translation is CASSPPGSGAPRQYF. J is TRBJ2-7 and V is TRBV6-6; 7 bases fit TRBD2. From germline, CDR1 is MNHNY and CDR2 SVGAGI (reference sequence). The CDR3 is made up of 15 amino acids. V was pared by 5 bases and J by 9 bases, with 16 bases of the junction left unmatched.

There are a few counts of this clonotype. V usage is TRBV12-3 or TRBV12-4 and J usage is TRBJ2-1; 10 nucleotides match TRBD2. Germline trimming cut 7 bases from V and 5 bases from J; bases unmatched to any gene: 5. This CDR3 is built from 14 residues. CDR3 nucleotide sequence: TGTGCCAGCATCGGGACTAGCGAGGACAATGAGCAGTTCTTC. Its protein is CASIGTSEDNEQFF.

This clonotype has only a few counts. V gene TRBV5-1 combines with J gene TRBJ2-5, with D possibly being TRBD1 or TRBD2 (7 bases each). Germline assignment: CDR1 SGHRS and CDR2 YFSETQ. This CDR3 is 15 amino acids long. V shed 4 bases and J shed 2 bases, with 15 bases lying between them. The CDR3, as DNA: TGCGCCAGCAGCCCAGCGGGACAGCTACAAGAGACCCAGTACTTC. It translates to CASSPAGQLQETQYF.

The table lists this clonotype with a few counts. The J gene is TRBJ2-7, the V gene TRBV9; possibly TRBD2 for D (6 bases). V lost 3 bases, J lost 3 bases, and 13 bases lay in between. The CDR3 consists of 14 residues. Germline CDR1 is SGDLS and CDR2 is YYNGEE. In DNA, the CDR3 is TGTGCCAGCAGCGCCGGGGGAGCGGTCTACGAGCAGTACTTC. This translates into CASSAGGAVYEQYF.

This clonotype occurred many times. V and J are TRBV20-1 and TRBJ2-1; 8 bases agree with TRBD2. V lost 2 bases to trimming and J lost 1 base; unmatched junction nucleotides: 7. The CDR3 covers 16 residues. Germline CDR1 DFQATT, CDR2 SNEGSKA (reference sequence). The CDR3 protein is CSARLAGVKSYNEQFF. The CDR3 bases are TGCAGTGCTAGACTAGCGGGCGTAAAGTCCTACAATGAGCAGTTCTTC.

This clonotype has ten or more counts. The chain is built from TRBV6-5 and TRBJ2-1; TRBD1 is a possible D gene (5 bases). Germline loops: CDR1 MNHEY, CDR2 SVGAGI. Trimming stripped 2 bases from V and 7 bases from J, with 6 bases between. The CDR3 is 12 residues long. The CDR3 DNA sequence: TGTGCCAGCAGTTACGCAGGGAATGAGCAGTTCTTC. Protein: CASSYAGNEQFF.

This clonotype was recorded many times. The rearrangement links TRBV7-9 to TRBJ1-1; D may be TRBD1 (6 bases). The CDR3 runs to 13 residues. The germline V gene has CDR1 SEHNR and CDR2 FQNEAQ (reference sequence). V was cut by 5 bases and J by 5 bases, with 12 bases left in between. CDR3 nucleotide sequence: TGTGCCAGCAGCACACAGGGTGGAACTGAAGCTTTCTTT. Its protein is CASSTQGGTEAFF. The full variable domain, completed using reference TRBV7-9 and TRBJ1-1, is DTGVSQNPRHKITKRGQNVTFRCDPISEHNRLYWYRQTLGQGPEFLTYFQNEAQLEKSRLLSDRFSAERPKGSFSTLEIQRTEQGDSAMYLCASSTQGGTEAFFGQGTRLTVV.

V gene TRBV12-3 or TRBV12-4 combines with J gene TRBJ1-3, with 7 bases lining up with TRBD1. This CDR3 comprises 14 residues. Trimming removed 5 bases from V and 4 bases from J; junction bases left unmatched: 5. Here the CDR3 reads CASSADRAGNTIYF. CDR3 coding DNA: TGTGCCAGCAGTGCCGACAGGGCCGGAAACACCATATATTTT.

The genes are TRBV12-3 or TRBV12-4 and TRBJ1-1; 7 bases are a match to TRBD1. J was trimmed by 11 bases and V by 2 bases; bases with no gene match: 8. The CDR3 consists of 13 residues. The CDR3 sequence: CASSLPPGGQAFF. The CDR3 nucleotides are TGTGCCAGCAGTTTACCTCCCGGGGGACAGGCTTTCTTT.

This clonotype appeared many times. The chain has TRBV12-3 or TRBV12-4 and TRBJ2-7; 8 nucleotides match TRBD1. This CDR3 contains 12 residues. The trim removed 4 bases at V and 7 bases at J, leaving 3 bases unmatched. In nucleotides, the CDR3 is TGTGCCAGCAGTTCAGGGGGCCGGGAGCAGTACTTC. This sequence encodes CASSSGGREQYF.

J is TRBJ2-2 and V is TRBV20-1; D tentatively fits TRBD1 or TRBD2 (5 bases each). The V end was cut by 3 bases, the J end by 0 bases, with 8 bases between. This CDR3 has 14 residues. Germline lookup yields CDR1 DFQATT and CDR2 SNEGSKA (reference sequence). The CDR3 region has the DNA TGCAGTGCTAGTGGGGGACCGAACACCGGGGAGCTGTTTTTT. Encoded protein: CSASGGPNTGELFF.